The 2 T cell receptor beta chains given below trace back to one sample, sequenced in a study of blood T cell repertoires in COVID-19. Generated by immunoSEQ multiplex PCR, the TCRdb table keeps only in-frame clones and is missing some. Among some 200,000 clones, approximately 81% were seen once, and the ten largest hold 4.5% to 6%. Material: peripheral blood. These receptors originate from a woman aged 60 to 75 who had recovered from COVID-19.

The chain joins TRBV4-1 to TRBJ1-4; TRBD1 might be the D (5 bases). Trimming took off 5 bases at V and 8 bases at J, with 18 bases between the two ends. Germline V gene lookup returns CDR1 MGHRA and CDR2 YSYEKL. This CDR3 spans 15 amino acids. CDR3 sequence reads: CASSKQTAGREKLFF. The CDR3 nucleotides read TGCGCCAGCAGCAAACAGACAGCGGGGCGGGAAAAACTGTTTTTT.

The chain has TRBV27 and TRBJ1-5; no reliable D call. Germline CDR1 and CDR2: MNHEY and SMNVEV (reference sequence). This CDR3 region has 14 residues. The V end was cut by 5 bases, the J end by 2 bases, with 10 bases between. The CDR3 bases are TGTGCCAGCAGTCTGAGGTTGGGCAATCAGCCCCAGCATTTT. Protein product: CASSLRLGNQPQHF.